This T cell receptor (beta chain) was identified in a study of human T cells and chemical hapten exposure. Study-level background: Researchers reported sensitizing a roughly 2 cm by roughly 2 cm upper inner arm skin site with 2% DPC.

Time point described: pre-sensitization, week 0. Indicated treatment: therapeutic diphenylcyclopropenone sensitization with weekly scalp DPC. The donor pool consisted of alopecia patients aged 18 to 70 years, considered suitable for DPC. Source study methods: With a range of about 23,224 to 700,000, the median per sample was around 96,000 TCRs. Each CDR3 protein is one row after TCRdb ran MiXCR on the RACE reads. Clone size and V and J calls follow TCRdb, not the original study. The sample records about 380,000 distinct CDR3 sequences, 5.1% being singletons. This clonotype showed up just a few times. This TCR came from a woman aged 45-65 years with alopecia areata. Some clones in this sample may be carry-over from other donors' samples. The sample was whole blood, taken in connection with sensitization to the hapten diphenylcyclopropenone (DPC).

The DNA of the CDR3 is TGTGCCAGCAGTTACCCAGGACTCTCTGGGGCCAACGTCCTGACTTTC. This codes for CASSYPGLSGANVLTF. The chain couples TRBV12-3 or TRBV12-4 to TRBJ2-6; weak D call: TRBD2 (5 bases). V was cut by 4 bases and J by 0 bases, with 10 bases left in between. CDR3 length equals 16 residues.